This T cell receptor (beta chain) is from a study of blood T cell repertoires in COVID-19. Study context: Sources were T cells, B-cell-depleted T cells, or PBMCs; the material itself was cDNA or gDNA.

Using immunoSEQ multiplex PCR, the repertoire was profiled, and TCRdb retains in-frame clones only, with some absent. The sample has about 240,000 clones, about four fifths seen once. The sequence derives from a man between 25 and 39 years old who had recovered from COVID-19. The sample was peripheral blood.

The CDR3 protein is CASSYQGLNYEQYF. The CDR3 bases are TGTGCCAGCAGCTATCAGGGACTAAACTACGAGCAGTACTTC. The rearrangement uses TRBV7-9 and TRBJ2-7; TRBD2 matches 7 bases. V lost 4 bases, J lost 3 bases, and 6 bases stayed unmatched. CDR1 is SEHNR and CDR2 is FQNEAQ in the germline V gene (reference sequence). The length of the CDR3 is 14 residues. The whole variable domain, remainder taken from reference TRBV7-9 and TRBJ2-7, is DTGVSQNPRHKITKRGQNVTFRCDPISEHNRLYWYRQTLGQGPEFLTYFQNEAQLEKSRLLSDRFSAERPKGSFSTLEIQRTEQGDSAMYLCASSYQGLNYEQYFGPGTRLTVT.